This section outlines one TCR beta chain sequence together with its context. It lacks a known antigen. No much larger clone exists at a distance of one base, and base qualities are not known. The data originate from a study of OX40 agonist ivuxolimab in advanced cancers. About the investigation overall: Ivuxolimab was a fully human IgG2 agonistic monoclonal antibody targeting the costimulatory receptor OX40 (CD134). The paper covers the monotherapy dose-escalation part of the phase I ivuxolimab trial, which included N of about 51 patients. Prior anti-PD-1, anti-PD-L1 or anti-CTLA-4 therapy was permitted, and checkpoint inhibitors had been received by roughly two fifths of dose-escalation patients. Among the roughly 50 dose-escalation patients, roughly 20 had hepatocellular carcinoma, approximately 15 melanoma, 9 renal cell carcinoma and 9 head and neck cancer. Partial responses occurred in three dose-escalation patients, of whom one had hepatocellular carcinoma and two had cutaneous melanoma. The dose-escalation cohort was 82.7% male with a mean age of approximately 60 years, ranging from 23 to 79. The point of sequencing TCRbeta in the periphery was to test whether ivuxolimab changed TCR sequence diversity and drove clonal T-cell expansion. Intravenous ivuxolimab was administered to patients every 2 weeks at six dose levels: 0.01, 0.1, 0.3, 1.5, 3 and 10 mg/kg.

To sequence the TCRbeta CDR3 region, genomic DNA was isolated from the sorted cells. The immunoSEQ Assay was used to sequence the TCRbeta CDR3 regions. TCRdb obtained this table from immuneACCESS and retained in-frame rearrangements with V and J assigned. These tables miss some clones; where compared with another copy, unresolved V genes account for less than half of the shortfall, and the remainder is unexplained. The sample table holds roughly 71,000 clones, of which roughly nine tenths were seen once. Approximately 15% of the sample is taken by the ten largest. Patients with autoimmune disease history or receiving systemic immunosuppression were excluded from the trial. In every dose cohort, peripheral blood was drawn for TCR sequencing at baseline, cycle 4 day 1, and cycle 7 day 1. Samples came from an open-label, multicenter, first-in-human phase I dose-escalation trial of ivuxolimab. Adults with locally advanced or metastatic head and neck squamous cell, hepatocellular, melanoma or renal cell carcinoma were enrolled in the trial. Before TCR sequencing, CD4+ T cells and CD8+ T cells were sorted from peripheral blood as separate populations.

General study outcomes and caveats: Low levels of normalized T-cell clonal expansion were also shown by some nonresponding patients. Clonal expansion of both CD4+ and CD8+ blood T cells was observed from baseline to week 6 at doses 0.1 to 3.0 mg/kg. After ivuxolimab, more expanded clones were found on average in CD8+ T cells than in CD4+ T cells. In partial responders in the 0.1-3.0 mg/kg groups, normalized peripheral clonal expansion was found to be among the lowest, especially among CD8+ T cells. The antigen specificity of the clonally expanded peripheral T cells was not determined.

Trimming accounts for 2 bases at V and 6 bases at J, while the number of junction bases matched to no gene is 18. The CDR3 sequence holds 20 residues, the cysteine and phenylalanine included. The retained sequence is limited to the CDR3, 60 bases, with the frame set at the first base. The germline V gene specifies LGHNA as CDR1 and YNFKEQ as CDR2. The receptor was isolated from an adult with an advanced solid tumor such as melanoma, head and neck, liver or kidney cancer. This material consisted of CD4+ or CD8+ T cells sorted from blood, taken in a trial of the OX40 agonist ivuxolimab. The chain is assembled from TRBV4-2 and TRBJ2-3; a stretch of 12 junction bases matches TRBD2. The DNA sequence follows: TGTGCCAGCAGCCAAAGAATACTAGCGGGAGGTGGGACCGCACCGGATACGCAGTATTTT. Its coded protein is CASSQRILAGGGTAPDTQYF.